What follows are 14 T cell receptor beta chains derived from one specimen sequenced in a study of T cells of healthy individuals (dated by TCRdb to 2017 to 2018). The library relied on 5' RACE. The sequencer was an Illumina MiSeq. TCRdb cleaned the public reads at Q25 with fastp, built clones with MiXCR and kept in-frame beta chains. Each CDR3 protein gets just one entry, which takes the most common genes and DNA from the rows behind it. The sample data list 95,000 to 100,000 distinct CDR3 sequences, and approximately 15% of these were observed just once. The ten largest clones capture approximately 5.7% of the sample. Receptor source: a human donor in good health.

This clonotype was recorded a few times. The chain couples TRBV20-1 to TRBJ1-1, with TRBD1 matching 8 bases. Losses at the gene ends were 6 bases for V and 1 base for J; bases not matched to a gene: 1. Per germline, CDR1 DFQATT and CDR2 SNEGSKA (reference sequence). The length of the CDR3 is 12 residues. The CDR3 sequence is CSAGQGNTEAFF. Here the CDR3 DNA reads TGCAGTGCCGGACAGGGGAACACTGAAGCTTTCTTT.

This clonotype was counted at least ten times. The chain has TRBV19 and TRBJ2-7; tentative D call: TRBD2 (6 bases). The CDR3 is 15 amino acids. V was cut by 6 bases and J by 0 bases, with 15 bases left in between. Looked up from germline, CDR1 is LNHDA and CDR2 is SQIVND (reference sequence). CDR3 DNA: TGTGCCAGTAGCAGATCGTGGGGGGTCTCCTACGAGCAGTACTTC. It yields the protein CASSRSWGVSYEQYF.

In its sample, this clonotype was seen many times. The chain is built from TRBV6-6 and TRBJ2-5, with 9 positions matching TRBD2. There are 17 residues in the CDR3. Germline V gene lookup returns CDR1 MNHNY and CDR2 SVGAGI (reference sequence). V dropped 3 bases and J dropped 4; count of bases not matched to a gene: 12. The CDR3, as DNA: TGTGCCAGCAGTTATGGGATCATTAGCGGGAGACGAGAGACCCAGTACTTC. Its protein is CASSYGIISGRRETQYF.

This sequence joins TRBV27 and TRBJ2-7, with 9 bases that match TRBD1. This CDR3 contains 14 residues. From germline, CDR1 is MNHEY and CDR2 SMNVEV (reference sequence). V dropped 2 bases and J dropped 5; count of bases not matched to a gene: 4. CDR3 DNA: TGTGCCAGCAGTTTAGAGGACAGGGGCGACGAGCAGTACTTC. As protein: CASSLEDRGDEQYF.

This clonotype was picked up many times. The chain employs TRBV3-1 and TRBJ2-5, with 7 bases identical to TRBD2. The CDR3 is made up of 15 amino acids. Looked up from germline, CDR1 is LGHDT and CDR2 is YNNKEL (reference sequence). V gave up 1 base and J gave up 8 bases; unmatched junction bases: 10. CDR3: CASSQAERGPITQYF. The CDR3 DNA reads TGTGCCAGCAGCCAAGCGGAGCGGGGCCCAATCACCCAGTACTTC.

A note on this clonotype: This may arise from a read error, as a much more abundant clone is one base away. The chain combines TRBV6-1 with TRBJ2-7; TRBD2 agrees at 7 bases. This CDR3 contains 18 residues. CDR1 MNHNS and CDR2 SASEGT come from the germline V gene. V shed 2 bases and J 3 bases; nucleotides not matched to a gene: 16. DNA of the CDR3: TGTGCCAGCAGTGAAACATCGGGGCTATCGGGGGGAGACTACGAGCAGTACTTC. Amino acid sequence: CASSETSGLSGGDYEQYF.

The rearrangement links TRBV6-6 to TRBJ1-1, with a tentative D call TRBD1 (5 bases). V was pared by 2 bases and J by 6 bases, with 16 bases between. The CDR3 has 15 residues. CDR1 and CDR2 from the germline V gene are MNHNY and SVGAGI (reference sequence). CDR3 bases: TGTGCCAGCAGTTACAGCGGGGGGATTAGGTCTGAAGCTTTCTTT. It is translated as CASSYSGGIRSEAFF.

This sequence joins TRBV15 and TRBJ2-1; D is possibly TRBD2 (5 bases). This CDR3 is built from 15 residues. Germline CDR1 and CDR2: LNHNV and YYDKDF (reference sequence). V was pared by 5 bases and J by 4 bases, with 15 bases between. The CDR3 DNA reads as TGTGCCACCAGCTCCCGGGATTGGACTTACAATGAGCAGTTCTTC. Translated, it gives CATSSRDWTYNEQFF.

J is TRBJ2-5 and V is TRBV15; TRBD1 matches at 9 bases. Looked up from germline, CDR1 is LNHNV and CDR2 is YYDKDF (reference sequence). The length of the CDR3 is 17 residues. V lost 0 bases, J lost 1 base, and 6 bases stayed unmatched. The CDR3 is CATSRDTGQGSQETQYF. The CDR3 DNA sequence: TGTGCCACCAGCAGAGATACGGGACAGGGTTCCCAAGAGACCCAGTACTTC.

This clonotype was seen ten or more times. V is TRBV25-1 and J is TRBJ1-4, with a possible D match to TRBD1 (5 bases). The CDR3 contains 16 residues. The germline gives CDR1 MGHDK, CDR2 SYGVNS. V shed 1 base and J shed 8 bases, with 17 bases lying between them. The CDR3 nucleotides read TGTGCCAGCAGTGAATCCCAGGCCTCAGGGCGGGAAAAACTGTTTTTT. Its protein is CASSESQASGREKLFF.

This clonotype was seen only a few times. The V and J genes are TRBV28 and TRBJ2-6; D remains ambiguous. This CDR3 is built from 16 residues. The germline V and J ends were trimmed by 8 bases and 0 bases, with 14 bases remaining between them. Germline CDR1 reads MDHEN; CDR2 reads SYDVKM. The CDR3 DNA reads TGTGCCAGCCAGTCACGATCATCCTCTGGGGCCAACGTCCTGACTTTC. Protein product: CASQSRSSSGANVLTF.

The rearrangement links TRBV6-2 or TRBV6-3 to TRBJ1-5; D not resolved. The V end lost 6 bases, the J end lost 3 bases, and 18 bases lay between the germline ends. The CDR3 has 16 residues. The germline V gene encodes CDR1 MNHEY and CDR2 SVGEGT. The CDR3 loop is CASRIGMPAPNQPQHF. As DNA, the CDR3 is TGTGCCAGCAGAATAGGGATGCCGGCACCCAATCAGCCCCAGCATTTT.

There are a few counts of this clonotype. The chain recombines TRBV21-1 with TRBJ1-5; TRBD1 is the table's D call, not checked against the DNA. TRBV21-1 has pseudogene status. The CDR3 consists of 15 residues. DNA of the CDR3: TGTGCCAGCAGACCGGCGGGACAGGTTGATCAGCCCCAGCATTTT. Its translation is CASRPAGQVDQPQHF.

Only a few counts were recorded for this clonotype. The CDR3 DNA follows: TGTGCCAGCAGCCCAACTAGCGGGGGAACCGTCTACGAGCAGTACTTC. Amino acid sequence: CASSPTSGGTVYEQYF. The chain uses TRBV7-2 and TRBJ2-7, with 11 bases lining up with TRBD2. This CDR3 region has 16 residues. V was pared by 5 bases and J by 3 bases, with 9 bases of the junction left unmatched. CDR1 and CDR2 from the germline V gene are SGHTA and FQGNSA. Filled out from reference TRBV7-2 and TRBJ2-7, the complete variable domain reads GAGVSQSPSNKVTEKGKDVELRCDPISGHTALYWYRQSLGQGLEFLIYFQGNSAPDKSGLPSDRFSAERTGGSVSTLTIQRTQQEDSAVYLCASSPTSGGTVYEQYFGPGTRLTVT.